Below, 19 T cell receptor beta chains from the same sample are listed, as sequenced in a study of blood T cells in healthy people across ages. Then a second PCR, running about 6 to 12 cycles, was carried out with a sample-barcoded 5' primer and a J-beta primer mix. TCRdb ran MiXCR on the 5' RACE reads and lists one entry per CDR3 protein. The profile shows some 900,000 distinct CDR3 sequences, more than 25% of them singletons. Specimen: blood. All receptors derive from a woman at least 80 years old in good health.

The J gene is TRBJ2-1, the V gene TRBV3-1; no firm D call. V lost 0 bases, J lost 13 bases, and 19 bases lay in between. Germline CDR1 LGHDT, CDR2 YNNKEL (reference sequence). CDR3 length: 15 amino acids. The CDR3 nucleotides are TGTGCCAGCAGCCAAGATCCGACGAGAGAAGAGACCCAGTTCTTC. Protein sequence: CASSQDPTREETQFF.

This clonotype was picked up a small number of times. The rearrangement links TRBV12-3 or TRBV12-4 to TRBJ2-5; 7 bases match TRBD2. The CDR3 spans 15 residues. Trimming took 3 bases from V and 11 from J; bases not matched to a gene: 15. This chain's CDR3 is CASSFSPWRRREQYF. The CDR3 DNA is TGTGCCAGCAGTTTCAGTCCCTGGCGGCGGCGGGAGCAGTACTTC.

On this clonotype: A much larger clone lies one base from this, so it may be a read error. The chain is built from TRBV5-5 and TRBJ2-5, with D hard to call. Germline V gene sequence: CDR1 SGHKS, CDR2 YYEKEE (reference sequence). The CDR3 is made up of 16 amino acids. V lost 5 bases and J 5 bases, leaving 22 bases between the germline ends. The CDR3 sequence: CASSWSVLLPRETQYF. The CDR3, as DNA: TGTGCCAGCAGTTGGTCTGTTTTGCTACCACGGGAGACCCAGTACTTC.

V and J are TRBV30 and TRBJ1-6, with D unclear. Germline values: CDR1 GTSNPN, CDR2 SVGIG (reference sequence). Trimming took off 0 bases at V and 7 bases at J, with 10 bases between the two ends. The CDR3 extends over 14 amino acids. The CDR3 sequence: CAWSVRMANSPLHF. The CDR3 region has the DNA TGTGCCTGGAGTGTACGCATGGCGAATTCACCCCTCCACTTT. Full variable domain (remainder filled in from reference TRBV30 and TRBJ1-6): SQTIHQWPATLVQPVGSPLSLECTVEGTSNPNLYWYRQAAGRGLQLLFYSVGIGQISSEVPQNLSASRPQDRQFILSSKKLLLSDSGFYLCAWSVRMANSPLHFGNGTRLTVT.

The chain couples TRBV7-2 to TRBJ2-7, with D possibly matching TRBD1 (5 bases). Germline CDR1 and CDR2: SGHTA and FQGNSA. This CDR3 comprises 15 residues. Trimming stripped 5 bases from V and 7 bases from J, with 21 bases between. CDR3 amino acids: CASSLRVVVRDEQYF. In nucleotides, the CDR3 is TGTGCCAGCAGCCTCAGGGTTGTGGTGCGCGATGAGCAGTACTTC.

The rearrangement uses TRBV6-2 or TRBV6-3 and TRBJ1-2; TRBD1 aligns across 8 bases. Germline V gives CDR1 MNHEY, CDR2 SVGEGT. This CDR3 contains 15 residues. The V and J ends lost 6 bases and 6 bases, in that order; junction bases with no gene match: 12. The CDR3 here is CASSSTRRGLDGYTF. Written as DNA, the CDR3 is TGTGCCAGCAGCTCAACCCGCAGGGGGCTAGATGGCTACACCTTC.

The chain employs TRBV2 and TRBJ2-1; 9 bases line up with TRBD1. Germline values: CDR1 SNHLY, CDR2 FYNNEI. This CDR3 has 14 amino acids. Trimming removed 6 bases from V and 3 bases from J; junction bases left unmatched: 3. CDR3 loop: CASRGTGYYNEQFF. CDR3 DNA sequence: TGTGCCAGCAGGGGGACAGGGTACTACAATGAGCAGTTCTTC.

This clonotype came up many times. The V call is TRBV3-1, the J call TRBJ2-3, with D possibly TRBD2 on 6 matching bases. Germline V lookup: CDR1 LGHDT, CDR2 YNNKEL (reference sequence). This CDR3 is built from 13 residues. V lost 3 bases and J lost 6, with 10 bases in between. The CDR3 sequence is CASSQGGRDTQYF. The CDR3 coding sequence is TGTGCCAGCAGCCAGGGAGGTCGGGATACGCAGTATTTT.

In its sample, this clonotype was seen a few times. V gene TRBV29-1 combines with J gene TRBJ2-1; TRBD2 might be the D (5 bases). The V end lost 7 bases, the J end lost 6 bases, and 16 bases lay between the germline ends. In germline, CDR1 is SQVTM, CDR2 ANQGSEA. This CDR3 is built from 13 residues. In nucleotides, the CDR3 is TGCAGCGCCACGTGGACGGGGAGCAATGAGCAGTTCTTC. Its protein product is CSATWTGSNEQFF.

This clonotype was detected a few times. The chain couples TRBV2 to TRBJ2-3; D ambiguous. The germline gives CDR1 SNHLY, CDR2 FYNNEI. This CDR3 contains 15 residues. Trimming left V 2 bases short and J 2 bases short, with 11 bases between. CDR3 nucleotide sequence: TGTGCCAGCAGTGAACTATGGGGATCCACAGATACGCAGTATTTT. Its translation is CASSELWGSTDTQYF.

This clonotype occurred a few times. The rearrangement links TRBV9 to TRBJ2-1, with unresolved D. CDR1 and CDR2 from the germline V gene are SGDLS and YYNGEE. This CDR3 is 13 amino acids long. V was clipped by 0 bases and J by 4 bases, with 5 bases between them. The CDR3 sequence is CASSVAHYNEQFF. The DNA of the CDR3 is TGTGCCAGCAGCGTAGCCCATTACAATGAGCAGTTCTTC.

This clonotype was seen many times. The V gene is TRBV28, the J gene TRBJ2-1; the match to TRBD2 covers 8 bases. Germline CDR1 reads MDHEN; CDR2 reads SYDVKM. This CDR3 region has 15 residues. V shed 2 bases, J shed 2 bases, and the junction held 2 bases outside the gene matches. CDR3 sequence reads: CASSLMRGAYNEQFF. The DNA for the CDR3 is TGTGCCAGCAGTTTAATGCGGGGGGCCTACAATGAGCAGTTCTTC.

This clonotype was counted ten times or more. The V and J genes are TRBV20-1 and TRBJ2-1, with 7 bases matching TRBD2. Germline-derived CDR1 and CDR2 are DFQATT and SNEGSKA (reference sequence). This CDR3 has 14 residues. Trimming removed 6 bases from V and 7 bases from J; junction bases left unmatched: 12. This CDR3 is CSAPRAGRENEQFF. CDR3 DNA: TGCAGTGCCCCCCGGGCAGGGAGGGAAAATGAGCAGTTCTTC.

The CDR3: CSARDRDRGQNIQYF. Here the CDR3 DNA reads TGCAGTGCTAGAGATAGAGACAGGGGTCAAAACATTCAGTACTTC. The J gene is TRBJ2-4, the V gene TRBV20-1; 8 bases are shared with TRBD1. The length of the CDR3 is 15 residues. V trimming: 0 bases; J trimming: 5 bases; junction bases outside the gene matches: 6. Germline assignment: CDR1 DFQATT and CDR2 SNEGSKA (reference sequence).

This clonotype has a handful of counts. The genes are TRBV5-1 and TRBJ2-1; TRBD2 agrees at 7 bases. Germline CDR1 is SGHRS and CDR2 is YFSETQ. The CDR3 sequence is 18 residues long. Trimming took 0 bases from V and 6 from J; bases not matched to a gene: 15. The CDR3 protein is CASSLGLAWGDAGNEQFF. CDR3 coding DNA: TGCGCCAGCAGCTTGGGACTAGCTTGGGGGGACGCGGGCAATGAGCAGTTCTTC.

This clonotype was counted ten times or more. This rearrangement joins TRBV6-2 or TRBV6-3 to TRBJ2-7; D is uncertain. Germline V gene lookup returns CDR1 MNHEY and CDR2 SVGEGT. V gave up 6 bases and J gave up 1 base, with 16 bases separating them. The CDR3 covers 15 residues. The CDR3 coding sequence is TGTGCCAGCAGCCAACTCCCGCGACGGTCCTACGAGCAGTACTTC. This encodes CASSQLPRRSYEQYF.

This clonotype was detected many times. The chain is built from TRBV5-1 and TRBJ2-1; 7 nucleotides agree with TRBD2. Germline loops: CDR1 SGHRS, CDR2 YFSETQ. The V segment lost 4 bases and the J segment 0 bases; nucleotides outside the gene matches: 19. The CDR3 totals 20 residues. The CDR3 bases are TGCGCCAGCAGCCCCCACTACCTACCCGGGGGGACCCACTCCTACAATGAGCAGTTCTTC. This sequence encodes CASSPHYLPGGTHSYNEQFF.

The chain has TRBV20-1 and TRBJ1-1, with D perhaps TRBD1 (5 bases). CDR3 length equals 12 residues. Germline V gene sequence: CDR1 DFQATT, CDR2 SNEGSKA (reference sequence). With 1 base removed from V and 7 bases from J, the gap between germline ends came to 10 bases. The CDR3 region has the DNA TGCAGTGCTAGAGTTAGCAGGGATGAAGCTTTCTTT. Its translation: CSARVSRDEAFF.

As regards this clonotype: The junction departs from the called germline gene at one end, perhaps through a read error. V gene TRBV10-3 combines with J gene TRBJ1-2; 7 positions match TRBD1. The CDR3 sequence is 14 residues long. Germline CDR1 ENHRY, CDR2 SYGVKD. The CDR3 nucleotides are TGTGCCATCAGCGCTACCGGGACAGCCTATGACTACACCTTC. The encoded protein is CAISATGTAYDYTF.